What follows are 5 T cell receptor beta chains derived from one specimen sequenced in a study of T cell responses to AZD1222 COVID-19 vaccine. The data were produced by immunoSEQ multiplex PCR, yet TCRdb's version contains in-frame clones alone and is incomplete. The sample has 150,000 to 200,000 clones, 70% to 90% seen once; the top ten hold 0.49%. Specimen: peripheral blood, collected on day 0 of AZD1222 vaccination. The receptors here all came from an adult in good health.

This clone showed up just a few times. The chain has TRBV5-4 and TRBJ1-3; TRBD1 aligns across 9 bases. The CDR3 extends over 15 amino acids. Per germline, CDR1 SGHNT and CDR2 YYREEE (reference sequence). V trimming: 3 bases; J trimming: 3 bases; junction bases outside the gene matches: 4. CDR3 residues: CASSSGTGSGNTIYF. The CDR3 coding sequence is TGTGCCAGCAGCTCCGGGACAGGGAGTGGAAACACCATATATTTT.

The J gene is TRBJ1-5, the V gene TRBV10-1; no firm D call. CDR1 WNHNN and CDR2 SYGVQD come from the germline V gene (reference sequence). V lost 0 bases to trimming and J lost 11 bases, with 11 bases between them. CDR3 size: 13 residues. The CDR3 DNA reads TGCGCCAGCAGTGAGTCCGATGCGGGTACCCAGCATTTT. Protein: CASSESDAGTQHF.

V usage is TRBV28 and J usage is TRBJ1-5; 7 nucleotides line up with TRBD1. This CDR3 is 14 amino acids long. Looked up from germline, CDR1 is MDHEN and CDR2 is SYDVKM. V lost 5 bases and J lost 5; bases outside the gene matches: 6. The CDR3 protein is CASSVQGTHQPQHF. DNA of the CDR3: TGTGCCAGCAGTGTACAGGGGACCCATCAGCCCCAGCATTTT.

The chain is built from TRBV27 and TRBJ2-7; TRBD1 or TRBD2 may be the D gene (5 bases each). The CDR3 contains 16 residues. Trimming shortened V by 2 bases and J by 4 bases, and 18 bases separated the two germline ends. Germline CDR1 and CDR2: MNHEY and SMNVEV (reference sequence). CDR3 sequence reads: CASSLRFARGQYEQYF. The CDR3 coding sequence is TGTGCCAGCAGTTTAAGGTTCGCGAGGGGCCAGTACGAGCAGTACTTC.

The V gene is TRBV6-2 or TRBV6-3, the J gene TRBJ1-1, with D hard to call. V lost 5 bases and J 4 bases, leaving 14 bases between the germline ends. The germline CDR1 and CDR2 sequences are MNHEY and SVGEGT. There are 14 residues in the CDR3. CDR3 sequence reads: CASSTGLFLTEAFF. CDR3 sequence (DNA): TGTGCCAGCAGTACCGGACTCTTTCTCACTGAAGCTTTCTTT.